This entry lists 17 T cell receptor beta chains sequenced from one sample in a study of T cell repertoires in cytomegalovirus infection. These receptors have no known antigen. TCRdb passed the reads through MiXCR, listing each CDR3 protein once. The sample contains approximately 350,000 distinct CDR3 sequences, about a third of which appear only once. The specimen comprised cultured PBMCs, sampled from culture after CMV antigen stimulation. The receptors derive from a human donor in good health (CMV status not recorded). Some clones in this sample may be carry-over from other donors' samples.

The chain joins TRBV6-5 to TRBJ2-7; TRBD2 might be the D (6 bases). V lost 0 bases to trimming and J lost 0 bases, with 9 bases between them. Looked up from germline, CDR1 is MNHEY and CDR2 is SVGAGI. The CDR3 is 15 residues long. CDR3 loop: CASSYSIGSSYEQYF. CDR3 bases: TGTGCCAGCAGTTACTCGATCGGGAGCTCCTACGAGCAGTACTTC.

This chain links TRBV7-2 with TRBJ2-2; D unclear. Deletions cut 3 bases from V and 4 bases from J, with 15 bases between. The CDR3 has 16 amino acids. Per germline, CDR1 SGHTA and CDR2 FQGNSA. Written as DNA, the CDR3 is TGTGCCAGCAGCTTGTTAATACGGATGGGCACCGGGGAGCTGTTTTTT. Amino acid sequence: CASSLLIRMGTGELFF.

This clonotype was recorded at least ten times. The V and J genes are TRBV7-8 and TRBJ2-5; tentatively, D is TRBD1 (6 bases). Germline CDR1 is SGHVS and CDR2 is FQNEAQ. The CDR3 loop spans 15 amino acids. Trimming left V 1 base short and J 5 bases short, with 14 bases between. CDR3 amino acids: CASSLEGVHGETQYF. The CDR3 DNA follows: TGTGCCAGCAGCTTAGAGGGGGTACACGGGGAGACCCAGTACTTC.

A few counts support this clonotype. At one end, the junction sequence differs from germline, possibly due to a read error. V and J are TRBV7-7 and TRBJ2-5; TRBD2 agrees at 13 bases. Germline lookup yields CDR1 SSHAT and CDR2 FNYEAQ (reference sequence). This CDR3 contains 16 residues. This CDR3 is CASSSEGLAGIETQYF. The CDR3 DNA is TGTGCTAGCAGCTCCGAGGGACTAGCGGGGATAGAGACCCAGTACTTC.

This clonotype was seen a handful of times. The chain combines TRBV27 with TRBJ2-3; a possible D gene is TRBD2 (6 bases). The CDR3 consists of 13 residues. CDR1 is MNHEY and CDR2 is SMNVEV in the germline V gene (reference sequence). V was clipped by 8 bases and J by 1 base, with 10 bases between them. The CDR3 loop is CASLASGTDTQYF. DNA of the CDR3: TGTGCCAGCTTGGCTAGCGGCACAGATACGCAGTATTTT.

This chain uses TRBV7-2 with TRBJ2-1; perhaps TRBD2 as D (5 bases). The CDR3 length is 15 residues. Germline V CDR1 and CDR2: SGHTA, FQGNSA. The V and J ends lost 7 bases and 4 bases respectively, with 17 bases between them. The CDR3 DNA sequence: TGTGCCAGCACCGCCCTTACGGGAACTTACAATGAGCAGTTCTTC. This encodes CASTALTGTYNEQFF. Using reference TRBV7-2 and TRBJ2-1 for the parts outside the CDR3, the full variable domain is GAGVSQSPSNKVTEKGKDVELRCDPISGHTALYWYRQSLGQGLEFLIYFQGNSAPDKSGLPSDRFSAERTGGSVSTLTIQRTQQEDSAVYLCASTALTGTYNEQFFGPGTRLTVL.

This clonotype was seen a handful of times. The V and J genes are TRBV7-2 and TRBJ2-5, with D hard to call. The V end lost 3 bases, the J end lost 7 bases, and 12 bases lay between the germline ends. The CDR3 loop spans 13 amino acids. From germline, CDR1 is SGHTA and CDR2 FQGNSA. CDR3 loop: CASSFGDPGTQYF. The CDR3 DNA reads TGTGCCAGCAGCTTTGGAGATCCCGGGACCCAGTACTTC.

The chain combines TRBV28 with TRBJ1-2; 8 nucleotides agree with TRBD1. Losses at the gene ends were 6 bases for V and 8 bases for J; bases not matched to a gene: 5. The CDR3 sequence is 12 residues long. Germline assignment: CDR1 MDHEN and CDR2 SYDVKM. The CDR3 DNA is TGTGCCAGCAGCATAGACAGGGGCGGCTACACCTTC. It encodes CASSIDRGGYTF.

This clonotype has a count of ten or more. V is TRBV7-2 and J is TRBJ2-1; 13 bases map to TRBD2. V trimming: 4 bases; J trimming: 7 bases; junction bases outside the gene matches: 7. This CDR3 region has 16 residues. Germline assignment: CDR1 SGHTA and CDR2 FQGNSA. CDR3 DNA sequence: TGTGCCAGCAGCTCAAGGACTAGCGGGAGAGTAAATGAGCAGTTCTTC. Translation: CASSSRTSGRVNEQFF.

This chain uses TRBV7-3 with TRBJ2-3, with 10 bases matching TRBD1. The germline V gene encodes CDR1 SGHTA and CDR2 FQGTGA. The CDR3 spans 15 residues. Unmatched junction bases numbered 4, after V lost 5 bases and J lost 2 bases. CDR3 bases: TGTGCCAGCAGCCAAGACAGGGGGCCCACAGATACGCAGTATTTT. It yields the protein CASSQDRGPTDTQYF.

The CDR3 bases are TGTGCCAGCAGCGTTTCTCCGCCGTCGAGCGGGCTCTCCCGGAGCGATGAGCAGTTCTTC. As protein: CASSVSPPSSGLSRSDEQFF. V and J are TRBV9 and TRBJ2-1, with a possible D match to TRBD2 (6 bases). The V gene's germline CDR1 is SGDLS and CDR2 YYNGEE. The V end was cut by 2 bases, the J end by 8 bases, with 32 bases between. This CDR3 spans 20 amino acids.

This clonotype came up a few times. The chain uses TRBV7-8 and TRBJ2-1, with a tentative D call TRBD1 (5 bases). CDR1 SGHVS and CDR2 FQNEAQ come from the germline V gene. CDR3 length equals 14 residues. V lost 0 bases to trimming and J lost 8 bases, with 11 bases between them. The DNA for the CDR3 is TGTGCCAGCAGCTTAGCTACCAGGGCCTATGAGCAGTTCTTC. Protein product: CASSLATRAYEQFF.

This clonotype was detected a few times. The chain couples TRBV19 to TRBJ2-3; weak D call: TRBD2 (5 bases). The CDR3 runs 15 residues. From germline, CDR1 is LNHDA and CDR2 SQIVND (reference sequence). Trimming removed 6 bases from V and 1 base from J, with 14 bases in between. CDR3 loop: CASSTGNAGTDTQYF. CDR3 DNA sequence: TGTGCCAGTAGCACGGGGAACGCAGGCACAGATACGCAGTATTTT.

The chain employs TRBV5-8 and TRBJ1-5; D call uncertain. This CDR3 has 15 amino acids. Germline loops: CDR1 SGHTS, CDR2 YDEGEE. V lost 6 bases and J 3 bases, leaving 16 bases between the germline ends. This CDR3 reads CASTGTRKSNQPQHF. The DNA of the CDR3 is TGTGCCAGCACCGGTACGAGGAAATCCAATCAGCCCCAGCATTTT.

This clonotype occurred many times. The chain combines TRBV4-3 with TRBJ2-3, with 7 nucleotides matching TRBD2. Trimming at V came to 0 bases and at J to 0 bases, leaving 9 bases not matched to a gene. Germline CDR1 reads LGHNA; CDR2 reads YSLEER. The CDR3 is 18 residues long. The CDR3 is CASSQDPTSGTSTDTQYF. In DNA, the CDR3 is TGCGCCAGCAGCCAAGATCCCACGAGCGGGACTAGCACAGATACGCAGTATTTT.

The rearrangement links TRBV11-2 to TRBJ2-5; 15 nucleotides agree with TRBD2. This CDR3 comprises 17 residues. V gave up 6 bases and J gave up 5 bases; unmatched junction bases: 10. CDR1 is SGHAT, CDR2 FQNNGV, per germline. The CDR3 sequence: CASSRGLAGGPGETQYF. As DNA, the CDR3 is TGTGCCAGCAGTCGTGGACTAGCGGGAGGGCCGGGGGAGACCCAGTACTTC.

The chain uses TRBV7-2 and TRBJ2-1; tentatively, D is TRBD1 (5 bases). The germline V and J ends were trimmed by 6 bases and 6 bases, with 12 bases remaining between them. Germline lookup yields CDR1 SGHTA and CDR2 FQGNSA. CDR3 size: 13 residues. CDR3 sequence reads: CASRTYRGNEQFF. Here the CDR3 DNA reads TGTGCCAGCAGGACCTATAGGGGCAATGAGCAGTTCTTC.